This TCR beta chain derives from a study of human T cells and chemical hapten exposure. At the level of the study: Variation in per-sample TCR yields came mainly from small pooled library volume differences. Study results and caveats: Sensitization with DPC brought no change to TCRs above 1 in 1000 in frequency.

There are a few counts of this clonotype. What it recognizes is unknown. V was pared by 1 base and J by 1 base, with 12 bases between. This CDR3 comprises 16 residues. Germline V gene lookup returns CDR1 SGHRS and CDR2 YFSETQ. It was the library that attached unique molecular identifiers to individual cDNA molecules. MiXCR, applied by TCRdb to the RACE reads, yields one record per CDR3 protein. Found here are some 380,000 distinct CDR3 sequences, around 4.8% of them singletons; the top ten hold approximately 2.1%. As to time point: patch test 1, 2 weeks after DPC sensitization. Described treatment: therapeutic diphenylcyclopropenone sensitization with weekly scalp DPC.

The sample here was whole blood, taken in connection with sensitization to the hapten diphenylcyclopropenone (DPC). This TCR came from a woman in her fifties or sixties with alopecia areata. Some clones in this sample may be carry-over from other donors' samples. This sequence joins TRBV5-1 and TRBJ2-4; D might be TRBD1 (6 bases). The CDR3 region has the DNA TGCGCCAGCAGCTTGTATCCCAGGGGCGCCAAAAACATTCAGTACTTC. Protein sequence: CASSLYPRGAKNIQYF.